This record covers a single T cell receptor (beta chain). The sample belongs to a study of T cell changes during pregnancy in multiple sclerosis. Profiling relied on immunoSEQ multiplex PCR, and the TCRdb table lists in-frame clones only, not all of them. The top ten clones hold 1.5% to 2% of a sample with roughly 100,000 clones, more than 80% of them seen once. V was cut by 3 bases and J by 5 bases, with 13 bases left in between. The CDR3 is 15 amino acids. Germline V lookup: CDR1 LNHDA, CDR2 SQIVND (reference sequence). This clonotype was sampled from a female donor with multiple sclerosis, enrolled in a pregnancy study. This chain uses TRBV19 with TRBJ2-2; weak D call: TRBD1 (5 bases). Specimen: peripheral blood, collected before pregnancy. DNA for the CDR3: TGTGCCAGTAGTATGTGGGGCGCCGATACCGGGGAGCTGTTTTTT. Its protein product is CASSMWGADTGELFF.